This T cell receptor (beta chain) was recorded in a study of T cell changes during pregnancy in multiple sclerosis (dated by TCRdb to 2018 to 2020). Notes on the research overall: In women with multiple sclerosis, the researchers looked at how the T cell repertoire shifted as pregnancy progressed.

Comment on this clone: Its antigen specificity is not known. Base qualities are missing; no much larger clone stands one base away.

From its cysteine to its phenylalanine, the CDR3 spans 15 amino acids. The sequence is cut down to CDR3 DNA, 45 bases in frame from base 1. The germline V gene provides CDR1 SNHLY and CDR2 FYNNEI. Relative to germline, V is 6 bases shorter and J is 1 base shorter, with 15 bases between their ends. Library preparation was by the immunoSEQ multiplex PCR assay. In its TCRdb copy, this immuneACCESS table keeps in-frame sequences only and misses some clones. Where compared with another copy, unresolved V genes explain less than half of these, and the others have no known cause. The sample table records 55,000 to 70,000 clones; around 90% of these occur just once. The ten largest make up almost 0.3% of the sample.

The rearrangement combines TRBV2 with TRBJ1-1, with the D gene uncertain. Sequenced here: CD4+ T cells from peripheral blood mononuclear cells, sampled after pregnancy. The source is a female donor with multiple sclerosis, enrolled in a pregnancy study. The sequenced DNA: TGTGCCAGCAGGGCCCCGGTGGCGGCGAACACTGAAGCTTTCTTT. Translation gives CASRAPVAANTEAFF.